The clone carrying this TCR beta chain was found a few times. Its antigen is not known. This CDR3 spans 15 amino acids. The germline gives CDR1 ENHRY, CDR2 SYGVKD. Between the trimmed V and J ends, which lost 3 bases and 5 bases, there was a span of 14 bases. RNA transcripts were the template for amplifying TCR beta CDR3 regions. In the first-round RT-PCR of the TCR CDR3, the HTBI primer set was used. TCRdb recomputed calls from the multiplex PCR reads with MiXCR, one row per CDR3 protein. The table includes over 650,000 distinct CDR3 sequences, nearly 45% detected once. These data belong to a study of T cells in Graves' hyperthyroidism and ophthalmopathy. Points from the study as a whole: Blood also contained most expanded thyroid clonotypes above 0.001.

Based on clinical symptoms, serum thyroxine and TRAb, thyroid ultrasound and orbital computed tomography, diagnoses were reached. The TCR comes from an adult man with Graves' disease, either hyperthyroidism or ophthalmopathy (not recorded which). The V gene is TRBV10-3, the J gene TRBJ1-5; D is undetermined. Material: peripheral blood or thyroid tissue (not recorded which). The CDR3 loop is CAISESESGYQPQHF. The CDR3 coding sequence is TGTGCCATCAGTGAAAGCGAATCGGGGTATCAGCCCCAGCATTTT.